Presented here are 30 T cell receptor beta chains from one specimen sequenced in a study of cytomegalovirus exposure and HLA in healthy donors. Measured with immunoSEQ multiplex PCR; TCRdb has only the in-frame clones, and not every one. The sample holds roughly 120,000 clones, approximately 85% seen once. The sequenced sample was PBMCs. The receptors come from a man younger than 30 in good health and CMV-seronegative.

DNA of the CDR3: TGTGCCTGGAGTGTGGTCGGCGCAGGGGATGGCTACACCTTC. As protein: CAWSVVGAGDGYTF. The rearrangement joins TRBV30 to TRBJ1-2; D perhaps matches TRBD1 (6 bases). Germline values: CDR1 GTSNPN, CDR2 SVGIG (reference sequence). The CDR3 contains 14 residues. V lost 0 bases, J lost 6 bases, and 14 bases lay in between.

This clone was observed once. The chain recombines TRBV27 with TRBJ2-3; TRBD2 aligns across 7 bases. CDR1 and CDR2 from the germline V gene are MNHEY and SMNVEV (reference sequence). The CDR3 loop spans 15 amino acids. The V gene end was trimmed by 4 bases and the J gene end by 5 bases; junction bases not matched to a gene: 9. DNA for the CDR3: TGTGCCAGCAGTTGGAGCGGGACGGGGATAGATACGCAGTATTTT. Residues: CASSWSGTGIDTQYF.

The genes are TRBV29-1 and TRBJ1-2, with TRBD1 as a possible D gene (6 bases). V lost 4 bases to trimming and J lost 3 bases, with 12 bases between them. CDR3 length: 13 residues. From germline, CDR1 is SQVTM and CDR2 ANQGSEA. CDR3 nucleotides: TGCAGCGTTGTAGCGGGGGCATACTATGGCTACACCTTC. Translation gives CSVVAGAYYGYTF.

The chain combines TRBV11-2 with TRBJ2-7; 8 bases fit TRBD1. The germline V gene encodes CDR1 SGHAT and CDR2 FQNNGV. The junction had 4 bases not matched to a gene; V was cut back by 8 bases and J by 1 base. This CDR3 has 13 residues. CDR3 bases: TGTGCCAGCGGCAGGGGGCGATCCTACGAGCAGTACTTC. Translating gives CASGRGRSYEQYF.

The CDR3 bases are TGTGCCAGCAGCTTGTTACTAGCGGGAGCGGTAGGGCAGTACTTC. This sequence encodes CASSLLLAGAVGQYF. The chain joins TRBV5-6 to TRBJ2-7; 11 bases align to TRBD2. Trimming took 1 base from V and 9 from J; bases not matched to a gene: 9. The CDR3 runs 15 residues. The V gene's germline CDR1 is SGHDT and CDR2 YYEEEE. The full variable domain, completed using reference TRBV5-6 and TRBJ2-7, is DAGVTQSPTHLIKTRGQQVTLRCSPKSGHDTVSWYQQALGQGPQFIFQYYEEEERQRGNFPDRFSGHQFPNYSSELNVNALLLGDSALYLCASSLLLAGAVGQYFGPGTRLTVT.

This chain connects TRBV6-1 to TRBJ1-1, with D perhaps TRBD1 (6 bases). Trimming removed 4 bases at V and 4 bases at J, with 10 bases between. This CDR3 is built from 13 residues. Germline CDR1 MNHNS, CDR2 SASEGT. The CDR3 sequence: CASSVGGGTEAFF. The CDR3 coding sequence is TGTGCCAGCAGTGTAGGGGGGGGCACTGAAGCTTTCTTT.

The table lists this clone with a count of one. The CDR3 DNA is TGTGCCATCAGCCCCAGGCCCCAAGTAGTGAACACTGAAGCTTTCTTT. This codes for CAISPRPQVVNTEAFF. This chain connects TRBV10-3 to TRBJ1-1; D is unclear. The CDR3 sequence is 16 residues long. CDR1 is ENHRY and CDR2 is SYGVKD in the germline V gene. V lost 6 bases and J 0 bases, leaving 17 bases between the germline ends.

This clone was counted once. The V and J genes are TRBV15 and TRBJ2-1, with D possibly matching TRBD2 (5 bases). This CDR3 comprises 14 residues. Germline CDR1 reads LNHNV; CDR2 reads YYDKDF (reference sequence). V gave up 7 bases and J gave up 0 bases, with 10 bases separating them. CDR3: CATKGASSYNEQFF. CDR3 coding DNA: TGTGCCACCAAGGGAGCGAGCTCCTACAATGAGCAGTTCTTC.

This clone appeared once. This chain connects TRBV2 to TRBJ1-3; tentatively, D is TRBD1 (5 bases). V lost 4 bases and J 0 bases, leaving 13 bases between the germline ends. CDR3 length: 16 amino acids. Per germline, CDR1 SNHLY and CDR2 FYNNEI. The CDR3 sequence is CASSGAGRASGNTIYF. The CDR3 bases are TGTGCCAGCAGTGGGGCAGGCAGGGCCTCTGGAAACACCATATATTTT.

The chain links TRBV6-1 to TRBJ2-1; perhaps TRBD2 as D (5 bases). Looked up from germline, CDR1 is MNHNS and CDR2 is SASEGT. The CDR3 length is 17 residues. V was pared by 1 base and J by 2 bases, with 15 bases between. The CDR3, as DNA: TGTGCCAGCAGTGAAGTCCGCGGAGCGGCTACCTACAATGAGCAGTTCTTC. It is translated as CASSEVRGAATYNEQFF.

The genes are TRBV6-6 and TRBJ2-7, with D tentatively TRBD2 (6 bases). Germline V gene lookup returns CDR1 MNHNY and CDR2 SVGAGI (reference sequence). V lost 6 bases and J lost 6, with 9 bases in between. This CDR3 contains 11 residues. CDR3 protein: CASSSGVEQYF. In DNA form, the CDR3 reads TGTGCCAGCAGCTCGGGGGTCGAGCAGTACTTC.

The chain employs TRBV7-9 and TRBJ2-1; D may be TRBD2 (6 bases). Germline lookup yields CDR1 SEHNR and CDR2 FQNEAQ (reference sequence). Between the trimmed V and J ends, which lost 7 bases and 8 bases, there was a span of 15 bases. This CDR3 is 13 amino acids long. CDR3 residues: CASTLGGSHEQFF. The CDR3 DNA follows: TGTGCCAGCACCCTGGGGGGTTCTCATGAGCAGTTCTTC.

The genes are TRBV5-5 and TRBJ1-1; tentative D call: TRBD1 (5 bases). CDR3 size: 14 residues. Per germline, CDR1 SGHKS and CDR2 YYEKEE (reference sequence). V lost 1 base and J lost 4, with 11 bases in between. CDR3 amino acids: CASSLWGRGTEAFF. The CDR3 nucleotides read TGTGCCAGCAGCTTGTGGGGCCGCGGCACTGAAGCTTTCTTT. Combining the CDR3 with reference TRBV5-5 and TRBJ1-1 gives the whole variable domain DAGVTQSPTHLIKTRGQQVTLRCSPISGHKSVSWYQQVLGQGPQFIFQYYEKEERGRGNFPDRFSARQFPNYSSELNVNALLLGDSALYLCASSLWGRGTEAFFGQGTRLTVV.

J is TRBJ2-7 and V is TRBV9; 8 bases map to TRBD1. Trimming at V came to 4 bases and at J to 5 bases, leaving 8 bases not matched to a gene. The CDR3 contains 14 residues. Per germline, CDR1 SGDLS and CDR2 YYNGEE. CDR3 coding DNA: TGTGCCAGCAGCCCTAGGACAGGGTCCCACGAGCAGTACTTC. The encoded protein is CASSPRTGSHEQYF.

This chain uses TRBV7-9 with TRBJ1-3, with D unresolved. CDR3 length: 15 amino acids. V dropped 1 base and J dropped 0 bases, with 7 bases sitting between them. Looked up from germline, CDR1 is SEHNR and CDR2 is FQNEAQ (reference sequence). The CDR3 region is CASSLVGLSGNTIYF. For the CDR3, the DNA is TGTGCCAGCAGCTTAGTGGGCCTCTCTGGAAACACCATATATTTT. Drawing the rest from reference TRBV7-9 and TRBJ1-3, the complete variable domain is DTGVSQNPRHKITKRGQNVTFRCDPISEHNRLYWYRQTLGQGPEFLTYFQNEAQLEKSRLLSDRFSAERPKGSFSTLEIQRTEQGDSAMYLCASSLVGLSGNTIYFGEGSWLTVV.

The chain couples TRBV27 to TRBJ1-1; no definite D call. V lost 7 bases and J 0 bases, leaving 12 bases between the germline ends. Germline-derived CDR1 and CDR2 are MNHEY and SMNVEV (reference sequence). This CDR3 contains 14 residues. CDR3 nucleotide sequence: TGTGCCAGCAATGAACGGTTTCTGAACACTGAAGCTTTCTTT. This sequence encodes CASNERFLNTEAFF.

The chain combines TRBV19 with TRBJ2-7, with 12 bases matching TRBD2. Germline V gene data show CDR1 as LNHDA and CDR2 as SQIVND (reference sequence). The CDR3 sequence is 14 residues long. V was pared by 5 bases and J by 1 base, with 0 bases of the junction left unmatched. The CDR3, as DNA: TGTGCCAGTAGTGGGACTAGCGGGTCCTACGAGCAGTACTTC. Encoded protein: CASSGTSGSYEQYF.

This chain joins TRBV6-5 and TRBJ1-2; 7 nucleotides match TRBD1. The V gene's germline CDR1 is MNHEY and CDR2 SVGAGI. V lost 0 bases and J lost 4; bases outside the gene matches: 5. The CDR3 runs 15 residues. The DNA for the CDR3 is TGTGCCAGCAGTTACTCGCGACAGGGCTTCTATGGCTACACCTTC. This codes for CASSYSRQGFYGYTF.

The chain is built from TRBV7-8 and TRBJ2-1; D not resolved. Germline CDR1 SGHVS, CDR2 FQNEAQ. The V end lost 6 bases, the J end lost 0 bases, and 12 bases lay between the germline ends. The CDR3 spans 15 residues. CDR3 residues: CASSPNGVSYNEQFF. The CDR3 DNA reads as TGTGCCAGCAGTCCAAACGGAGTCTCCTACAATGAGCAGTTCTTC.

This clone was found many times. Here the CDR3 reads CAWRRQTEAFF. DNA for the CDR3: TGTGCCTGGAGGCGACAGACTGAAGCTTTCTTT. The V gene is TRBV30, the J gene TRBJ1-1, with D possibly matching TRBD1 (5 bases). This CDR3 is 11 amino acids long. V lost 3 bases and J 5 bases, leaving 7 bases between the germline ends. From germline, CDR1 is GTSNPN and CDR2 SVGIG (reference sequence).

The V and J genes are TRBV25-1 and TRBJ2-1; 8 bases agree with TRBD1. CDR3 length: 16 residues. Germline-derived CDR1 and CDR2 are MGHDK and SYGVNS. J lost 3 bases, V lost 2 bases, and 6 bases had no gene match. This chain's CDR3 is CASSEGAGGNYNEQFF. The CDR3 DNA reads TGTGCCAGCAGTGAAGGGGCAGGGGGCAACTACAATGAGCAGTTCTTC. The full variable domain, its missing parts supplied by reference TRBV25-1 and TRBJ2-1, is EADIYQTPRYLVIGTGKKITLECSQTMGHDKMYWYQQDPGMELHLIHYSYGVNSTEKGDLSSESTVSRIRTEHFPLTLESARPSHTSQYLCASSEGAGGNYNEQFFGPGTRLTVL.

For this clone: Distinct nucleotide sequences in the sample also encode this CDR3. The V gene is TRBV5-1, the J gene TRBJ2-1; D gene uncertain. This CDR3 is 15 amino acids long. Looked up from germline, CDR1 is SGHRS and CDR2 is YFSETQ. V shed 0 bases and J shed 3 bases, with 10 bases lying between them. Here the CDR3 reads CASSLGASDYNEQFF. CDR3 DNA: TGCGCCAGCAGCTTGGGGGCTTCTGACTACAATGAGCAGTTCTTC.

This chain links TRBV27 with TRBJ1-2, with TRBD1 matching over 12 bases. Germline CDR1 MNHEY, CDR2 SMNVEV (reference sequence). The length of the CDR3 is 17 residues. V gave up 5 bases and J gave up 4 bases; unmatched junction bases: 11. CDR3 residues: CASSTAPPGQGAYGYTF. CDR3 DNA sequence: TGTGCCAGCAGTACCGCCCCTCCGGGACAGGGGGCCTATGGCTACACCTTC.

The V and J genes are TRBV30 and TRBJ2-1; 8 bases are a match to TRBD2. Germline CDR1 GTSNPN, CDR2 SVGIG (reference sequence). The junction had 3 bases not matched to a gene; V was cut back by 4 bases and J by 1 base. The CDR3 length is 14 residues. CDR3 protein: CAWTASGSYNEQFF. The CDR3 coding sequence is TGTGCCTGGACGGCTAGCGGGTCCTACAATGAGCAGTTCTTC. The whole variable domain, remainder taken from reference TRBV30 and TRBJ2-1, is SQTIHQWPATLVQPVGSPLSLECTVEGTSNPNLYWYRQAAGRGLQLLFYSVGIGQISSEVPQNLSASRPQDRQFILSSKKLLLSDSGFYLCAWTASGSYNEQFFGPGTRLTVL.

V gene TRBV5-6 combines with J gene TRBJ2-3; 7 bases map to TRBD2. The CDR3 is 16 residues long. Unmatched junction bases numbered 5, after V lost 0 bases and J lost 1 base. Germline V lookup: CDR1 SGHDT, CDR2 YYEEEE. Here the CDR3 reads CASSLAGGRGTDTQYF. The CDR3 nucleotides are TGTGCCAGCAGCTTGGCCGGCGGGAGAGGCACAGATACGCAGTATTTT. Combining the CDR3 with reference TRBV5-6 and TRBJ2-3 gives the whole variable domain DAGVTQSPTHLIKTRGQQVTLRCSPKSGHDTVSWYQQALGQGPQFIFQYYEEEERQRGNFPDRFSGHQFPNYSSELNVNALLLGDSALYLCASSLAGGRGTDTQYFGPGTRLTVL.

This chain uses TRBV13 with TRBJ2-7, with 9 bases identical to TRBD1. Trimming took 5 bases from V and 4 from J; bases not matched to a gene: 6. This CDR3 spans 14 amino acids. Germline CDR1 and CDR2: PRHDT and FYEKMQ (reference sequence). CDR3 residues: CASSRNRGPYEQYF. In nucleotides, the CDR3 is TGTGCCAGCAGCCGAAACAGGGGGCCTTACGAGCAGTACTTC.

This clone was seen only once. The rearrangement uses TRBV27 and TRBJ2-7; 8 bases are a match to TRBD1. Germline-derived CDR1 and CDR2 are MNHEY and SMNVEV (reference sequence). The CDR3 covers 15 residues. V shed 5 bases and J 1 base; nucleotides not matched to a gene: 7. The CDR3 nucleotides are TGTGCCAGCAGTCTACAGGGGGGATCATCCTACGAGCAGTACTTC. Its translation is CASSLQGGSSYEQYF.

The J gene is TRBJ1-1, the V gene TRBV4-1; the D is unclear. V lost 4 bases and J lost 3, with 18 bases in between. Germline CDR1 and CDR2: MGHRA and YSYEKL. This CDR3 region has 16 residues. For the CDR3, the DNA is TGCGCCAGCAGCCGCGAACCTGCTGATCGGTACACTGAAGCTTTCTTT. It translates to CASSREPADRYTEAFF.

This clone appeared a few times. This sequence joins TRBV7-9 and TRBJ2-7, with 8 bases that match TRBD1. V dropped 5 bases and J dropped 2; count of bases not matched to a gene: 5. CDR1 SEHNR and CDR2 FQNEAQ come from the germline V gene (reference sequence). The CDR3 extends over 14 amino acids. The CDR3 nucleotides are TGTGCCAGCAGCGCAGGACAGGGTCCCTACGAGCAGTACTTC. Protein sequence: CASSAGQGPYEQYF.

The chain links TRBV18 to TRBJ2-7; possibly TRBD2 for D (5 bases). Germline CDR1 reads KGHSH; CDR2 reads LQKENI. The CDR3 covers 15 residues. Trimming stripped 1 base from V and 6 bases from J, with 16 bases between. The CDR3, as DNA: TGTGCCAGCTCACCACTCGGATTCGGGGTTGGCGAGCAGTACTTC. It yields the protein CASSPLGFGVGEQYF.